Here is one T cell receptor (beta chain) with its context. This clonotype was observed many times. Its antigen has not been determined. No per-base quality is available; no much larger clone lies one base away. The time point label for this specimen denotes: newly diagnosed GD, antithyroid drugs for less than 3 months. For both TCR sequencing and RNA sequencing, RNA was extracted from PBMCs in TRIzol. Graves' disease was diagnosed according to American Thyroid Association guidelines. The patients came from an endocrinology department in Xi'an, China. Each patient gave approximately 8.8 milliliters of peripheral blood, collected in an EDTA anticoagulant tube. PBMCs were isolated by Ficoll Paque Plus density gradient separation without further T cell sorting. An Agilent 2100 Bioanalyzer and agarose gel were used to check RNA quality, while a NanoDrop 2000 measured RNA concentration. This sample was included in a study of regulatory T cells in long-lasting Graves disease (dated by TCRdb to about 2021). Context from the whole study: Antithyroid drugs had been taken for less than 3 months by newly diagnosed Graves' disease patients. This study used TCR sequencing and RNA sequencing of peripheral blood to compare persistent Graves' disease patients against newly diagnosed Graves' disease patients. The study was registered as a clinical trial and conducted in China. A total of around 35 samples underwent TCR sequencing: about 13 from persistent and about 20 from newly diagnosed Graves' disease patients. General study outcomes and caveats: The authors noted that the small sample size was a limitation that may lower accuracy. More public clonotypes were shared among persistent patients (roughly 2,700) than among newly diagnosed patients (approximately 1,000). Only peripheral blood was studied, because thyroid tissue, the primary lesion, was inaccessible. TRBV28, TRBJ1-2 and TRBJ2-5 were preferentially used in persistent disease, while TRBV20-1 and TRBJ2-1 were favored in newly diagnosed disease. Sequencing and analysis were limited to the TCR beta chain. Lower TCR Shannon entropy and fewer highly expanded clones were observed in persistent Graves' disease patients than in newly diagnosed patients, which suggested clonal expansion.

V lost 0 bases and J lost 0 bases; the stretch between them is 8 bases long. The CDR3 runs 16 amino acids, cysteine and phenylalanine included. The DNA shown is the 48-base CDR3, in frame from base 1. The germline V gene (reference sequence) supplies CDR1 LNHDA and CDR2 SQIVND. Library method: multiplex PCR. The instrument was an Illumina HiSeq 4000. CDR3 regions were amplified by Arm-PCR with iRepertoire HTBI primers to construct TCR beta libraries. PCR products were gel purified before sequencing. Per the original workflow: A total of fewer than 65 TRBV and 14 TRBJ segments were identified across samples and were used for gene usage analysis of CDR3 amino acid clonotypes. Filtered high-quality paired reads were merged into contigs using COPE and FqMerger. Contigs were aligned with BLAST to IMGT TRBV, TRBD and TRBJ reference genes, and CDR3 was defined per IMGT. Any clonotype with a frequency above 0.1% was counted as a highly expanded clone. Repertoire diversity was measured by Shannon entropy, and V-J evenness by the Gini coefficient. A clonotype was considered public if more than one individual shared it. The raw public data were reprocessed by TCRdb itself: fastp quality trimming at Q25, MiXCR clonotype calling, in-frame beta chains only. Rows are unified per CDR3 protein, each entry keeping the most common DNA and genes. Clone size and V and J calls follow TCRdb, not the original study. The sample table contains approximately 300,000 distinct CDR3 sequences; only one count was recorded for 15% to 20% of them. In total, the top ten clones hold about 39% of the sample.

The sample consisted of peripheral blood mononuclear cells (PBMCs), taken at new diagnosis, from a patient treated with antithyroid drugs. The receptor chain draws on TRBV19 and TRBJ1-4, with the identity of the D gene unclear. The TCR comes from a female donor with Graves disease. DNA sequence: TGTGCCAGTAGTATAGAAGGTGTTGCAACTAATGAAAAACTGTTTTTT. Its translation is CASSIEGVATNEKLFF.